A selection of T cell receptor beta chains follows, all from one sample in a study of T cells after yellow fever vaccination. TCRdb reanalysed the 5' RACE reads using MiXCR and keeps one entry per CDR3 protein. This sample yields 150,000 to 200,000 distinct CDR3 sequences, of which 11% are seen a single time; 30% to 45% belongs to the top ten. Sequencing used CD8+ T cells sorted from PBMCs, obtained 15 days after the yellow fever booster vaccination. The receptors were gathered from a young man who received the YFV17D yellow fever vaccine. CDR3s include the opening cysteine and the closing phenylalanine or tryptophan. D genes are given only for firm matches. Size values are once, few and many counts, or a class for expanded clones, and some rows have none.

TRBJ2-4 TRBV27 few TRBD2 TGTGCCAGCTGGGGGGGAAACATTCAGTACTTC CASWGGNIQYF
TRBJ2-2 TRBV6-2/TRBV6-3 . . TGTGCCAGCAGTAACGGCGGCGCCGGGGAGCTGTTTTTT CASSNGGAGELFF
TRBJ1-2 TRBV6-2/TRBV6-3 few TRBD1 TGTTTCAGCAGTACCGGGACAGTCTATGGCTACACCTTC CFSSTGTVYGYTF
TRBJ1-2 TRBV7-9 few . TGTGCCAGCAGCATGTCAACTGACCCGGGGTCCTATGGCTACACCTTC CASSMSTDPGSYGYTF
TRBJ1-1 TRBV7-2 . . TGTGCCAGCCCTCCCCCGGGGAGGGACGGCACTGAAGCTTTCTTT CASPPPGRDGTEAFF
TRBJ2-7 TRBV7-9 . . TGTGCCAGCAGCTTAGTCGCCAGCCGACTGTTTGAGCAGTACTTC CASSLVASRLFEQYF
TRBJ1-1 TRBV3-1 few TRBD1 TGTGCCAGCAGCCAAGGAGGGGGCGGCGGGGAAGCTTTCTTT CASSQGGGGGEAFF
TRBJ1-4 TRBV7-9 . TRBD1 TGTGCCAGCAGCTTAGCAGGGGGCGCCACTAATGAAAAACTGTTTTTT CASSLAGGATNEKLFF
TRBJ2-3 TRBV7-9 . TRBD2 TGTTCCAGCAGCCTCGGGACTAGCGGCGACGGGGCGCAGTATTTT CSSSLGTSGDGAQYF
TRBJ2-3 TRBV9 . . TGTGCCAGCAGCCCCCCGGCTGGGGGGTACACAGATACGCAGTATTTT CASSPPAGGYTDTQYF
TRBJ2-7 TRBV4-1 . . TGCGCCAGCAGCCAAGACAGGCAATTCTACGAGCAGTACTTC CASSQDRQFYEQYF
TRBJ1-5 TRBV20-1 few TRBD1 TGCAGTGCTAGAGGGGAGACAGGGGTTCATCAGCCCCAGCATTTT CSARGETGVHQPQHF
TRBJ2-3 TRBV4-2 few TRBD2 TGTGCCAGCAGCCAAGCTAGCGGGGCAGCAGATACGCAGTATTTT CASSQASGAADTQYF
TRBJ2-1 TRBV7-9 few . TGTGCCAGCAGCTTAGGGGGGGCCCACTACAATGAGCAGTTCTTC CASSLGGAHYNEQFF
TRBJ2-5 TRBV20-1 . TRBD2 TGCAGTGCTAGGACCCCGAAGGAGCGGGGGAAGATGTCGGAGACCCAGTACTTC CSARTPKERGKMSETQYF
TRBJ1-5 TRBV4-1 . . TGCGCCAGCAGCCAAGATTGGCAGGGCAATCAGCCCCAGCATTTT CASSQDWQGNQPQHF
TRBJ1-1 TRBV7-9 . TRBD1 TGTGCCAGCAGCCACCGTACAGGGGACGGGCACACTGAAGCTTTCTTT CASSHRTGDGHTEAFF
TRBJ2-1 TRBV15 . . TGTGCCACCAGCAGAAAGATAAAACACCATGAGCAGTTCTTC CATSRKIKHHEQFF
TRBJ2-7 TRBV6-6 . . TGTGCCAGCAGTTACACAGTCTCCTACGAGCAGTACTTC CASSYTVSYEQYF
TRBJ2-5 TRBV7-8 many TRBD2 TGTGCCAGCAGCTCTAGCGGGGGCCTACACACCCAGTACTTC CASSSSGGLHTQYF
TRBJ2-5 TRBV11-2 few TRBD1 TGTGCCAGCAGCTTAGATGGGACAGGAGCAGAGACCCAGTACTTC CASSLDGTGAETQYF
TRBJ1-5 TRBV7-2 few . TGTGCCAGCAGCACCCTCGAGGGGTTGCAGCCCCAGCATTTT CASSTLEGLQPQHF
TRBJ1-5 TRBV7-8 . . TGTGCCAGCAGTCCCGGGACAAGCAATCAGCCCCAGCATTTT CASSPGTSNQPQHF
TRBJ2-2 TRBV14 few TRBD2 TGTGCCAACTACGGAGCTCCGGGACTAGCGATGAACACCGGGGAGCTGTTTTTT CANYGAPGLAMNTGELFF
TRBJ2-1 TRBV4-2 . . TGTGCCAGCAGCCAGGGACTTTACAATGAGCAGTTCTTC CASSQGLYNEQFF
TRBJ2-2 TRBV5-5 . TRBD1 TGTGCCAGCAGCCCCCATCGGACAGGGCAGACCGGGGAGCTGTTTTTT CASSPHRTGQTGELFF
TRBJ1-5 TRBV15 many . TGTGCCACCAGCAGAGATCAGATCCTAAGCCAGCCCCAGCATTTT CATSRDQILSQPQHF
TRBJ2-7 TRBV5-1 many TRBD1 TGCGCCAGCAGCTGGACAGGGTCCCACGAGCAGTACTTC CASSWTGSHEQYF
TRBJ2-1 TRBV12-3/TRBV12-4 . TRBD1 TGTGCCAGCAACCCGACAGGGGCTCCCACAAGGGAGCAGTTCTTC CASNPTGAPTREQFF
TRBJ2-1 TRBV6-5 many . TGTGCCAGCAGTTCGACTCTGGCACCTTACAATGAGCAGTTCTTC CASSSTLAPYNEQFF
TRBJ2-1 TRBV7-9 few . TGTGCCAGCAGCGTACCTCAGTTCTTC CASSVPQFF
TRBJ1-2 TRBV29-1 few . TGCAGCGTCATCCCCGGGACAAATGAACAACCTTATGGCTACACCTTC CSVIPGTNEQPYGYTF
TRBJ1-2 TRBV19 few . TGTGCCAGTAGCCTGGAGGCAGGGGTCTATGGCTACACCTTC CASSLEAGVYGYTF
TRBJ2-7 TRBV11-3 few . TGTGCCAGCAGCGGACAAGGGGGAGGGGAGCAGTACTTC CASSGQGGGEQYF
TRBJ1-1 TRBV7-9 many . TGTGCCAGCCCCGGGCAGGGGTTGACTGAAGCTTTCTTT CASPGQGLTEAFF
TRBJ2-1 TRBV5-4 few . TGTGCCAGCAGCTTCGCGGGGAGTTACAATGAGCAGTTCTTC CASSFAGSYNEQFF
TRBJ1-4 TRBV12-5 . . TGTGCTAGTGGGACTAGTATGCTGTTCGAGAAACTGTTTTTT CASGTSMLFEKLFF
TRBJ2-1 TRBV12-3/TRBV12-4 few TRBD2 TGTGCCAGCAGTCAACTAGCGGGGGGGCAGTTGGAGCAGTTCTTC CASSQLAGGQLEQFF
TRBJ2-5 TRBV5-1 many . TGCGCCAGCAGCTACGTCGGCGAACGGGAACAAGAGACCCAGTACTTC CASSYVGEREQETQYF
TRBJ2-5 TRBV15 . TRBD2 TGTGCCACCAGCAGCCCCGGACTAGCGGGAGTCCTGGGGACCCAGTACTTC CATSSPGLAGVLGTQYF
TRBJ2-3 TRBV6-5 many . TGTGCCAGCAGTTGGGACAACACAGATACGCAGTATTTT CASSWDNTDTQYF
TRBJ2-7 TRBV4-2 . TRBD2 TGTGCCAGCAGCCAGGGACTAGCTTACGAGCAGTACTTC CASSQGLAYEQYF
TRBJ2-5 TRBV7-9 few TRBD2 TGTGCCAGCAGCTACCGGGGGGACCAAGAGACCCAGTACTTC CASSYRGDQETQYF
TRBJ1-4 TRBV4-3 many TRBD1 TGCGCCAGCAGCCAGAGACAGGGGGCGGCTAATGAAAAACTGTTTTTT CASSQRQGAANEKLFF
TRBJ2-3 TRBV7-2 . . TGTGCCAGCAGGATAGATACGCAGTATTTT CASRIDTQYF
TRBJ2-1 TRBV7-7 many . TGTGCTAGCAGCGCAAAACAGGGATCTGAGCAGTTCTTC CASSAKQGSEQFF
TRBJ1-2 TRBV7-9 few TRBD1 TGTGCCAGCAGTTCCCGGGACAGGCCCTATGGCTACACCTTC CASSSRDRPYGYTF
TRBJ1-6 TRBV5-1 few . TGCGCCAGCAGCCCGAGGGGGGCAGACTTTTCACCCCTCCACTTT CASSPRGADFSPLHF
TRBJ2-5 TRBV7-6 few TRBD2 TGTGCCAGCAGCGTGTGGGGCGGGGGGGCCCCTGAGACCCAGTACTTC CASSVWGGGAPETQYF